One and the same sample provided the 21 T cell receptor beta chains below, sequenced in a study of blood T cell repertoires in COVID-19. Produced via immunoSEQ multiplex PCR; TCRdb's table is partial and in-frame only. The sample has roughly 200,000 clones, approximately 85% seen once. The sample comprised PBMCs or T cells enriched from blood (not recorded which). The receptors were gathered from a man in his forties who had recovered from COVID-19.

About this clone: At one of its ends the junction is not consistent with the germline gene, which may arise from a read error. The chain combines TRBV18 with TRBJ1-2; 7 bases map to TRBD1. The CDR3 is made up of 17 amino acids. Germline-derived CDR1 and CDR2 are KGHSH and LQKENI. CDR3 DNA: TGTGCCAGCTCACCACCGGGACAGCGCTTTATATGGCTACACCTCTCCTTC. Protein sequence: CASSPPGQRFIWLHLSF.

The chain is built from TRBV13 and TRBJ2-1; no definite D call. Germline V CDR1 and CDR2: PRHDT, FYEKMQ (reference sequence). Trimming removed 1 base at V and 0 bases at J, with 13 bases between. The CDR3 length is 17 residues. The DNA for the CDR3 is TGTGCCAGCAGCTTAGTAAATCTACGTAGCTCCTACAATGAGCAGTTCTTC. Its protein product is CASSLVNLRSSYNEQFF.

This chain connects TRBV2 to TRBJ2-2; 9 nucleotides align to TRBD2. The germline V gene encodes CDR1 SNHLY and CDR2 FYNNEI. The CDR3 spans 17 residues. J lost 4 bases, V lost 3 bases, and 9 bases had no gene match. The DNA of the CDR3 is TGTGCCAGCAGTGACTCTCGCGGGAGGGCCGCCACCGGGGAGCTGTTTTTT. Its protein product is CASSDSRGRAATGELFF.

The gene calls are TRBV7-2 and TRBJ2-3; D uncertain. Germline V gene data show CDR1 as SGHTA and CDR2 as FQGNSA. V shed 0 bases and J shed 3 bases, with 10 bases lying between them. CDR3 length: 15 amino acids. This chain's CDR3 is CASSLAVLSTDTQYF. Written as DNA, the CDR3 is TGTGCCAGCAGCTTAGCGGTGCTAAGTACAGATACGCAGTATTTT.

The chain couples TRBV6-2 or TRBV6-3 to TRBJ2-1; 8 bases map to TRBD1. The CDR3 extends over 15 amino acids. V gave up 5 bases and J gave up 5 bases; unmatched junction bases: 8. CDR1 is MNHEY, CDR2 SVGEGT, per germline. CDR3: CASSVDGQGHNEQFF. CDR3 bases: TGTGCCAGCAGTGTAGACGGACAGGGCCACAATGAGCAGTTCTTC.

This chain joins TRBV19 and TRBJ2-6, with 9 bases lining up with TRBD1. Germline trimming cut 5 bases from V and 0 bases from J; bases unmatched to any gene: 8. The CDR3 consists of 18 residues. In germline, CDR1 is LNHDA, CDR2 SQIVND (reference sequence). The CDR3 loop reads CASSETGTGYSGANVLTF. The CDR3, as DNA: TGTGCCAGTAGTGAGACCGGGACAGGGTACTCTGGGGCCAACGTCCTGACTTTC.

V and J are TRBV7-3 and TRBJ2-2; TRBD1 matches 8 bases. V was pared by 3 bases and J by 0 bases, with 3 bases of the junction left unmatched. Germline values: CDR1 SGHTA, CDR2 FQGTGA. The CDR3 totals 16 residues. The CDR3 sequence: CASSFRTGTNTGELFF. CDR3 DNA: TGTGCCAGCAGCTTTCGGACAGGGACGAACACCGGGGAGCTGTTTTTT.

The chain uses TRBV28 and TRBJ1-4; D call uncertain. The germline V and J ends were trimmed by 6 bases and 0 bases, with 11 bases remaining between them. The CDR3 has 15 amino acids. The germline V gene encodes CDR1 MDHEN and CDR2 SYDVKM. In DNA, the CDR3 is TGTGCCAGCAGCGCCGTACTAGCAACTAATGAAAAACTGTTTTTT. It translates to CASSAVLATNEKLFF.

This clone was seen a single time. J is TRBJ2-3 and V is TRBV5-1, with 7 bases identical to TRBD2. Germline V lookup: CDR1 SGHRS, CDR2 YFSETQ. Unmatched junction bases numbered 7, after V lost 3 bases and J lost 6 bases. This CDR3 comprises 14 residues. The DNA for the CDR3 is TGCGCCAGCAGCTCGGACGGGGGGTGGGATACGCAGTATTTT. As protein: CASSSDGGWDTQYF.

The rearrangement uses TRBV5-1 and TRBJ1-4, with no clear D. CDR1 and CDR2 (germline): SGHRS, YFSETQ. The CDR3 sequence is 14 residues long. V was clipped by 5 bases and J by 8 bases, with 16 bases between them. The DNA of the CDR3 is TGCGCCAGCAGTTCGGGGAGCGCGGGGGAAAAACTGTTTTTT. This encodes CASSSGSAGEKLFF.

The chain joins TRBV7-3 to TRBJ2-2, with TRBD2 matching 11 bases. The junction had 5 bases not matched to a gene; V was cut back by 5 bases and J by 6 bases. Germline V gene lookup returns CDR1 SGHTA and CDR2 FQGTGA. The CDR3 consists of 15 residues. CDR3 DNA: TGTGCCAGCAGCGGAGGACTAGCGGGCGCCGGGGAGCTGTTTTTT. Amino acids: CASSGGLAGAGELFF. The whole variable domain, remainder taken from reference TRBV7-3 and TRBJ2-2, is GAGVSQTPSNKVTEKGKYVELRCDPISGHTALYWYRQSLGQGPEFLIYFQGTGAADDSGLPNDRFFAVRPEGSVSTLKIQRTERGDSAVYLCASSGGLAGAGELFFGEGSRLTVL.

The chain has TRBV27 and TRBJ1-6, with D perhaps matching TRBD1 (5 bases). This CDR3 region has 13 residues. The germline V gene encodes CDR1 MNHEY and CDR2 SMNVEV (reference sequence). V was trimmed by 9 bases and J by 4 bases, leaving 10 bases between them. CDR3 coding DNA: TGTGCCAGTGTCGGGGGTTATAATTCACCCCTCCACTTT. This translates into CASVGGYNSPLHF.

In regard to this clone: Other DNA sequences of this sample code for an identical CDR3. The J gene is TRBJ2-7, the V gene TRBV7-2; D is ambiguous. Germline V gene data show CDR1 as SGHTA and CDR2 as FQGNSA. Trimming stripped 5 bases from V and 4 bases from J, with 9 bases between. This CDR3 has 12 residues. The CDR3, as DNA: TGTGCCAGCAGCCTACGTCTTTACGAGCAGTACTTC. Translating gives CASSLRLYEQYF. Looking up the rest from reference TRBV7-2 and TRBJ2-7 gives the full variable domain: GAGVSQSPSNKVTEKGKDVELRCDPISGHTALYWYRQSLGQGLEFLIYFQGNSAPDKSGLPSDRFSAERTGGSVSTLTIQRTQQEDSAVYLCASSLRLYEQYFGPGTRLTVT.

Here the CDR3 reads CASSSPGGFDEQFF. The CDR3 DNA reads as TGTGCCAGCAGTTCACCAGGGGGATTCGATGAGCAGTTCTTC. The chain uses TRBV27 and TRBJ2-1; 7 bases match TRBD1. Unmatched junction bases numbered 8, after V lost 4 bases and J lost 8 bases. CDR1 is MNHEY and CDR2 is SMNVEV in the germline V gene (reference sequence). The CDR3 extends over 14 amino acids.

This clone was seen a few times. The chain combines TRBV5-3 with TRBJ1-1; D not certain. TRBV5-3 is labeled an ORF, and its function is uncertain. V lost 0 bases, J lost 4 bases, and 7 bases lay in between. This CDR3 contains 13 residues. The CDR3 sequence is CARSLAGSTEAFF. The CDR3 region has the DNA TGTGCCAGAAGCTTGGCGGGATCCACTGAAGCTTTCTTT.

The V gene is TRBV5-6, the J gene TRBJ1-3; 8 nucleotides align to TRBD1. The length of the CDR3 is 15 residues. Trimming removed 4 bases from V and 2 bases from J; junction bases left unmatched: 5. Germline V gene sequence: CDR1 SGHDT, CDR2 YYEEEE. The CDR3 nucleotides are TGTGCCAGCAGCGCGTCAGGGGGCCCTGGAAACACCATATATTTT. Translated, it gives CASSASGGPGNTIYF. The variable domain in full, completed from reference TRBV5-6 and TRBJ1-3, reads DAGVTQSPTHLIKTRGQQVTLRCSPKSGHDTVSWYQQALGQGPQFIFQYYEEEERQRGNFPDRFSGHQFPNYSSELNVNALLLGDSALYLCASSASGGPGNTIYFGEGSWLTVV.

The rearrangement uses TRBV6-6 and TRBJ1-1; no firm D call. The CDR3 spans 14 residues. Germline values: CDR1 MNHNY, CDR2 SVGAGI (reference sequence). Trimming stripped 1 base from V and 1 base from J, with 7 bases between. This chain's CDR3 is CASSYYAGNTEAFF. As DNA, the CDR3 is TGTGCCAGCAGTTACTATGCGGGGAACACTGAAGCTTTCTTT.

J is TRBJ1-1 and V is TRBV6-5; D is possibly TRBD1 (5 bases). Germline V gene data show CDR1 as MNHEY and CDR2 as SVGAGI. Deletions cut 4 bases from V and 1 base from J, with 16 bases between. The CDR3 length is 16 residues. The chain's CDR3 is CASSSGAGRGNTEAFF. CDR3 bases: TGTGCCAGCAGTTCCGGGGCGGGACGGGGGAACACTGAAGCTTTCTTT.

The CDR3 loop is CASAGSVWSYEQYF. The DNA for the CDR3 is TGTGCCAGCGCGGGGTCGGTATGGTCCTACGAGCAGTACTTC. The V call is TRBV25-1, the J call TRBJ2-7; a possible D gene is TRBD2 (6 bases). The ends were cut back, 8 bases at V and 1 base at J, with 15 bases in the middle. CDR3 length: 14 residues. Per the germline V gene, CDR1 is MGHDK and CDR2 is SYGVNS.

CDR3 in DNA: TGTGCCAGCAGCCGACAGGGGGCGGACGGGGAGCTGTTTTTT. Protein: CASSRQGADGELFF. V usage is TRBV3-1 (or the pseudogene TRBV3-2) and J usage is TRBJ2-2, with 10 positions matching TRBD1. V gave up 4 bases and J gave up 7 bases; unmatched junction bases: 3. Looked up from germline, CDR1 is LGHDT and CDR2 is YNNKEL (reference sequence). The CDR3 runs to 14 residues.

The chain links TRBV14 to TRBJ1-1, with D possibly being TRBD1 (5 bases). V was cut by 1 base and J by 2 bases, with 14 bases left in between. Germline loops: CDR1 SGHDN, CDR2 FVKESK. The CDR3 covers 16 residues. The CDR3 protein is CASSQGVQGRNTEAFF. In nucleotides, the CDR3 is TGTGCCAGCAGCCAAGGGGTTCAGGGTCGAAACACTGAAGCTTTCTTT.